These T cell receptor beta chains were read from a single sample in a study of shared clonotypes between healthy human individuals. Only in-frame clones appear in the TCRdb table, and some are missing; sequencing was by immunoSEQ multiplex PCR. The sample consists of more than 2 million clones, about 95% of them appearing once. Sequences were obtained from naive CD8+ T cells sorted from blood. These receptors were taken from a man younger than 30 in good health. Both conserved end residues are part of each CDR3. A D gene is named only where the DNA matches it firmly. Where a row states a size, it is once, few, many or the class of an expanded clone; other rows omit it.

d_gene: -
abundance: -
j_gene: TRBJ1-1
v_gene: TRBV4-3
CDR3nt: TGCGCCAGCAGCCGGGCCTTGGGAAACACTGAAGCTTTCTTT
CDR3aa: CASSRALGNTEAFF

d_gene: TRBD1
abundance: -
j_gene: TRBJ1-1
v_gene: TRBV10-3
CDR3nt: TGTGCCATCAGTGAGTCAGGGGGCGGCCACATATTT
CDR3aa: CAISESGGGHIF

d_gene: TRBD1
abundance: -
j_gene: TRBJ2-5
v_gene: TRBV6-5
CDR3nt: TGTGCCAGCAGTTACAAGTACGGACAGGGGCCCGAGACCCAGTACTTC
CDR3aa: CASSYKYGQGPETQYF

d_gene: TRBD1
abundance: -
j_gene: TRBJ1-4
v_gene: TRBV5-4
CDR3nt: TGTGCCAGCAGCTCGTCATGGACAGGGGATGAAAAACTGTTTTTT
CDR3aa: CASSSSWTGDEKLFF

d_gene: -
abundance: once
j_gene: TRBJ1-3
v_gene: TRBV6-1
CDR3nt: TGTGCCAGCAGTGGGGTTCCAGACTCTGGAAACACCATATATTTT
CDR3aa: CASSGVPDSGNTIYF

d_gene: TRBD1
abundance: once
j_gene: TRBJ2-4
v_gene: TRBV27
CDR3nt: TGTGCCAGCAGTTTAAGTCCGGGGACAGAGGAGAACATTCAGTACTTC
CDR3aa: CASSLSPGTEENIQYF

d_gene: -
abundance: -
j_gene: TRBJ1-1
v_gene: TRBV19
CDR3nt: TGTGCCAGTACGTCGGCTCTGAACACTGAAGCTTTCTTT
CDR3aa: CASTSALNTEAFF

d_gene: -
abundance: -
j_gene: TRBJ2-7
v_gene: TRBV27
CDR3nt: TGTGCCAGCAGTTTAGCAACTAGCTACGAGCAGTACTTC
CDR3aa: CASSLATSYEQYF

d_gene: -
abundance: -
j_gene: TRBJ1-1
v_gene: TRBV2
CDR3nt: TGTGCCAGCAGTGCACGGATGCAGAACACTGAAGCTTTCTTT
CDR3aa: CASSARMQNTEAFF

d_gene: -
abundance: -
j_gene: TRBJ2-1
v_gene: TRBV5-1
CDR3nt: TGCGCCAGCAGCCTAGGGGGCAATGAGCAGTTCTTC
CDR3aa: CASSLGGNEQFF

d_gene: -
abundance: -
j_gene: TRBJ1-1
v_gene: TRBV5-4
CDR3nt: TGTGCCAGCAGCTGGGGAGGGACTGAAGCTTTCTTT
CDR3aa: CASSWGGTEAFF

d_gene: TRBD1
abundance: -
j_gene: TRBJ1-1
v_gene: TRBV10-1
CDR3nt: TGCGCCAGCAGTCCGGGGACAGGGATCACTGAAGCTTTCTTT
CDR3aa: CASSPGTGITEAFF

d_gene: -
abundance: -
j_gene: TRBJ2-5
v_gene: TRBV7-2
CDR3nt: TGTGCCAGCAGCTTACAGGCACCTTCGACCCAGTACTTC
CDR3aa: CASSLQAPSTQYF

d_gene: TRBD2
abundance: -
j_gene: TRBJ2-3
v_gene: TRBV5-6
CDR3nt: TGTGCCAGCAGCTTGGGGGTTGGGCTAGCGGCAGATACGCAGTATTTT
CDR3aa: CASSLGVGLAADTQYF

d_gene: -
abundance: -
j_gene: TRBJ2-5
v_gene: TRBV19
CDR3nt: TGTGCCAGTAGTATAGGGACCTTCGCGGGGCAAGAGACCCAGTACTTC
CDR3aa: CASSIGTFAGQETQYF

d_gene: TRBD2
abundance: -
j_gene: TRBJ2-7
v_gene: TRBV7-8
CDR3nt: TGTGCCAGCAGCTCCAGCGGGAGGGCCGACTACGAGCAGTACTTC
CDR3aa: CASSSSGRADYEQYF

d_gene: -
abundance: once
j_gene: TRBJ1-1
v_gene: TRBV7-9
CDR3nt: TGTGCCAGCAGCTTAGGTGGGGGCGCGGGGGCTTTCTTT
CDR3aa: CASSLGGGAGAFF

d_gene: -
abundance: once
j_gene: TRBJ2-3
v_gene: TRBV19
CDR3nt: TGTGCCAGTAGCAGGGGGGCAGATACGCAGTATTTT
CDR3aa: CASSRGADTQYF

d_gene: -
abundance: -
j_gene: TRBJ2-2
v_gene: TRBV4-3
CDR3nt: TGCGCCAGCAGCCAAGAAGGGGGAACGAACACCGGGGAGCTGTTTTTT
CDR3aa: CASSQEGGTNTGELFF

d_gene: -
abundance: -
j_gene: TRBJ2-5
v_gene: TRBV27
CDR3nt: TGTGCCAGCAGTCCGTCAGCGGGCGATTACCAAGAGACCCAGTACTTC
CDR3aa: CASSPSAGDYQETQYF